This TCR beta chain was captured in a study of blood T cell repertoires in COVID-19 (dated by TCRdb to about 2020). Looking at the study overall: Samples covering the acute and convalescent phases of COVID-19 were provided by collaborators in the United States, Italy and Spain. The samples were drawn from two sources: the first 160 participants of the ongoing ImmuneRACE study, and some 1,300 subjects contributed by 6 global collaborators. Subjects who had been exposed to COVID-19, were actively infected with it, or had recovered from it provided the deeply sampled blood TCRbeta repertoires that made up the dataset. The prospective study material was composed of cDNA or gDNA derived from T cells, B-cell-depleted T cells, or PBMCs. The repertoires were made available in a free public database intended to serve as a resource for research on the immune response to SARS-CoV-2. A de-identified subject ID, COVID-19 status, age in years and sex were almost always included in the sample metadata. Where available, HLA class I and class II types were taken from metadata supplied by the sample provider and were not determined by assay-based typing. Points the paper makes about the study in general: The amount of clinical and demographic metadata varied by source and participant and was provided uncurated.

At the junction V is shortened by 2 bases and J by 5 bases; bases outside the gene matches: 5. Sequences MNHNS (CDR1) and SASEGT (CDR2) are obtained from the germline V gene. The CDR3 contains 15 residues, cysteine and phenylalanine counted. Kept here is only the CDR3 DNA, which spans 45 bases and is read in frame from base 1. Details on this clone: Its antigen has not been determined. Nothing much larger sits one base from this clone, and base qualities are not available.

In the prospective study, participants were 18 to 89 years old, resided in about two dozen geographic areas of the United States, and were enrolled through a virtual design. In the prospective study, participants were assigned to cohorts based on the clinical history participants reported in a screening survey and a study questionnaire. Recovered participants in ImmuneRACE Cohort 3 were defined by two consecutive negative NP/OP PCR tests, clearance by a healthcare professional, or resolution of symptoms. In the prospective study, whole blood, serum and a nasopharyngeal or oropharyngeal swab were collected from each participant by mobile phlebotomists. Over an approximately 2-month period, participants in the prospective study had the option of providing additional blood draws and questionnaires. Before DNA extraction, prospective study blood samples were shipped either frozen or at room temperature.

The immunoSEQ Assay, a bias-controlled multiplex PCR, was used to amplify TCRbeta CDR3 regions from genomic DNA. As for the authors' bioinformatics: Within the assay, amplification of reference gene primers was used to estimate how many nucleated cells each sample contained. To quantify the absolute abundance of each unique TCRbeta CDR3 rearrangement, sequence reads were collapsed and filtered. Productive Simpson clonality was computed per sample as the square root of Simpson's diversity index over productive rearrangements. The table comes from immuneACCESS by way of TCRdb, which keeps in-frame sequences with V and J called. Part of the clones is missing from these tables; in studies checked, under half for an unresolved V gene and the rest for unknown reasons. The V and J calls and the clone size are those of that table, but D and trimming were determined from the DNA. The sample yields some 490,000 clones; 70% to 90% were counted once. The ten largest clones add up to 8% to 9.5% of the sample.

Sequencing used PBMCs or T cells enriched from blood (not recorded which). The sequence was obtained from a woman aged 60-75 years who had recovered from COVID-19. This chain joins TRBV6-1 to TRBJ2-5, with 10 bases aligning to TRBD2. The CDR3 is CASSEQRGGGETQYF. The DNA sequence is TGTGCCAGCAGTGAACAGCGGGGGGGCGGGGAGACCCAGTACTTC.